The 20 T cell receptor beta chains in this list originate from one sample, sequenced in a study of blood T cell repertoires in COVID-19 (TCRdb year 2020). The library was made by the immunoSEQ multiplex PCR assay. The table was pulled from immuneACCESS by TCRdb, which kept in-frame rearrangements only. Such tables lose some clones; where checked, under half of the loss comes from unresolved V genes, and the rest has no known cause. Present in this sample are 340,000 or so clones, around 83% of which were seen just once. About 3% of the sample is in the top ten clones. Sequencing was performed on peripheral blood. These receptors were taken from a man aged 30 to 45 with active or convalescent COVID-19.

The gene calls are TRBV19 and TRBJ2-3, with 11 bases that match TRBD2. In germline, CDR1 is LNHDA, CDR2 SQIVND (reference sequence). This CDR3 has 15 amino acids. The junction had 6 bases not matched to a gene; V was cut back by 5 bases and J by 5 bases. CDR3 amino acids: CASSRAGLAVDTQYF. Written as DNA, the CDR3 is TGTGCCAGTAGTCGTGCGGGACTAGCGGTAGATACGCAGTATTTT.

The CDR3 is CASSDRRNTEAFF. CDR3 nucleotide sequence: TGTGCCAGCAGCGATCGGAGGAACACTGAAGCTTTCTTT. V gene TRBV12-3 or TRBV12-4 combines with J gene TRBJ1-1; D is ambiguous. Between the trimmed V and J ends, which lost 6 bases and 1 base, there was a span of 9 bases. The CDR3 covers 13 residues.

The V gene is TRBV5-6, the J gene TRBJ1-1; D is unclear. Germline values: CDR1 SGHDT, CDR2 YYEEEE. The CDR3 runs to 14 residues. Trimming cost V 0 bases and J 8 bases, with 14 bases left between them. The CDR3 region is CASSLGVPRGEAFF. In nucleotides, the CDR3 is TGTGCCAGCAGCTTGGGGGTCCCTCGGGGAGAAGCTTTCTTT.

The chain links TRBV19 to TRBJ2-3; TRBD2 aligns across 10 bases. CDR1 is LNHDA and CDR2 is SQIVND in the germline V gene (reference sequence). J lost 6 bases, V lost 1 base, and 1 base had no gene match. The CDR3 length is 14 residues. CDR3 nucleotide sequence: TGTGCCAGTAGTATAGGAGCGGGGGGGGATACGCAGTATTTT. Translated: CASSIGAGGDTQYF.

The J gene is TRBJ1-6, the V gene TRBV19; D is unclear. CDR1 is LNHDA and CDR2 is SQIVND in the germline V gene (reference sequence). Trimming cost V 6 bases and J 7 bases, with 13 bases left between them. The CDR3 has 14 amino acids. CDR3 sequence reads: CASSRQGTNSPLHF. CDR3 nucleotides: TGTGCCAGTAGCCGACAAGGAACGAATTCACCCCTCCACTTT.

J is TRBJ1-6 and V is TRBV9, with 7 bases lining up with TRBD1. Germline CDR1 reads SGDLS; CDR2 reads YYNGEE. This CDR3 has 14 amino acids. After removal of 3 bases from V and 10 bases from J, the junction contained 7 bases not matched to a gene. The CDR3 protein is CASSATGANSPLHF. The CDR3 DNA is TGTGCCAGCAGCGCAACAGGGGCCAACTCACCCCTCCACTTT.

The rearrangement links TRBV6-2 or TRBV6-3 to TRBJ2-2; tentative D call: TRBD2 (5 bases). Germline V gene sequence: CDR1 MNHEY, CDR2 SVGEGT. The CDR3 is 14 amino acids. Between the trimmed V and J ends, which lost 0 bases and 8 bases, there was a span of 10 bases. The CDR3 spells CASSYSGVQGELFF. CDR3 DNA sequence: TGTGCCAGCAGTTACTCCGGGGTACAGGGGGAGCTGTTTTTT.

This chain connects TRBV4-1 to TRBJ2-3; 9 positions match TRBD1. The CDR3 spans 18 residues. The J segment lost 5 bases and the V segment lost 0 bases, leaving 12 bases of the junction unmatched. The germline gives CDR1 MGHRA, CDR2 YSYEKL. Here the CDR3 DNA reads TGCGCCAGCAGCCAAGATAGGACCGGGACAGGGAAAGGAGATACGCAGTATTTT. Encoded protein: CASSQDRTGTGKGDTQYF.

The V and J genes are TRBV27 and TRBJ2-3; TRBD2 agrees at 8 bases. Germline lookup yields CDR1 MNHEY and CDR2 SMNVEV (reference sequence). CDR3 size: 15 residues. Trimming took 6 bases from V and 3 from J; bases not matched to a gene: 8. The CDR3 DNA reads TGTGCCAGCAGCCCCCGGGGGGGGTTGACAGATACGCAGTATTTT. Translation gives CASSPRGGLTDTQYF.

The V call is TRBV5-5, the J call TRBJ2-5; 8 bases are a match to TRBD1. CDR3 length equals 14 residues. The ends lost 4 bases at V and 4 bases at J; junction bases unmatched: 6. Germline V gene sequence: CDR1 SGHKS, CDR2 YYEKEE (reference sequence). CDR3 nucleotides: TGTGCCAGCAGCGGGAGGACAGGGACAGAGACCCAGTACTTC. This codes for CASSGRTGTETQYF.

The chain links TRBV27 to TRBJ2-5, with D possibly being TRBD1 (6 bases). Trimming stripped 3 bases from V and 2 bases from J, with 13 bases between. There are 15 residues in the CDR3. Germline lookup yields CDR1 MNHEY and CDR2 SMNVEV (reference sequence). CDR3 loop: CASSLAPGQQETQYF. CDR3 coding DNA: TGTGCCAGCAGTTTGGCCCCCGGACAGCAAGAGACCCAGTACTTC.

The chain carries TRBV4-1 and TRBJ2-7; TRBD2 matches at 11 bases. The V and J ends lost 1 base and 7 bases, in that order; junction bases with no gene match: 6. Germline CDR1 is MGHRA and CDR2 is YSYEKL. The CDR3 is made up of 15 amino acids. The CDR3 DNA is TGCGCCAGCAGCCAAGGGGCTAGCGGGAGGTGGGAGCAGTACTTC. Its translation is CASSQGASGRWEQYF.

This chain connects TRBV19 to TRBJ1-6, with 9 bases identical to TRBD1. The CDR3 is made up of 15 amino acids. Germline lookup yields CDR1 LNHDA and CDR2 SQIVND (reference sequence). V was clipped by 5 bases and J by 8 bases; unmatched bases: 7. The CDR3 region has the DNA TGTGCCAGTAGTGTACAGGGGGCGATGGATTCACCCCTCCACTTT. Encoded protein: CASSVQGAMDSPLHF.

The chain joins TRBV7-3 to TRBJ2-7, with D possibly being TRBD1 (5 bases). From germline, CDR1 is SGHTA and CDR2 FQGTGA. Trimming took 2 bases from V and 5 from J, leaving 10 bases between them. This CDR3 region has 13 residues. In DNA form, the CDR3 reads TGTGCCAGCAGCTTAGGATCAGGGAACGAGCAGTACTTC. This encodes CASSLGSGNEQYF.

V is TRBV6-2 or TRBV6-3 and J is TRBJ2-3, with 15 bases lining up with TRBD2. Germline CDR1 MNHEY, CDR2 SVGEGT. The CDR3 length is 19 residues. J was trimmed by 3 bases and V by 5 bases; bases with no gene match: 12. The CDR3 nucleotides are TGTGCCAGCAGTAACCCCCGGACTAGCGGGGGGGACGGTACAGATACGCAGTATTTT. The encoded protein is CASSNPRTSGGDGTDTQYF.

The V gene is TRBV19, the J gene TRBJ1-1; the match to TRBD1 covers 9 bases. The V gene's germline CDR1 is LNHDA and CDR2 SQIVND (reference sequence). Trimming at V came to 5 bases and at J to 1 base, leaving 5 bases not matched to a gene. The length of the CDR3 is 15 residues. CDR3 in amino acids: CASSYTGGANTEAFF. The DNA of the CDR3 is TGTGCCAGTAGTTACACAGGGGGCGCGAACACTGAAGCTTTCTTT. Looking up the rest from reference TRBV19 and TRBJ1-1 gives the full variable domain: DGGITQSPKYLFRKEGQNVTLSCEQNLNHDAMYWYRQDPGQGLRLIYYSQIVNDFQKGDIAEGYSVSREKKESFPLTVTSAQKNPTAFYLCASSYTGGANTEAFFGQGTRLTVV.

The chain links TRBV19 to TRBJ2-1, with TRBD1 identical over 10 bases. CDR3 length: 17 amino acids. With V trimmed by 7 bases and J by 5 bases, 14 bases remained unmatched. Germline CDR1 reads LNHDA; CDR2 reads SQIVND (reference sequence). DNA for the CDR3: TGTGCCAGTACCCCCGGGACAGGGGCCCTCGGGAACAATGAGCAGTTCTTC. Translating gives CASTPGTGALGNNEQFF. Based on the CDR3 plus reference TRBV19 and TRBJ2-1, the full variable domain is DGGITQSPKYLFRKEGQNVTLSCEQNLNHDAMYWYRQDPGQGLRLIYYSQIVNDFQKGDIAEGYSVSREKKESFPLTVTSAQKNPTAFYLCASTPGTGALGNNEQFFGPGTRLTVL.

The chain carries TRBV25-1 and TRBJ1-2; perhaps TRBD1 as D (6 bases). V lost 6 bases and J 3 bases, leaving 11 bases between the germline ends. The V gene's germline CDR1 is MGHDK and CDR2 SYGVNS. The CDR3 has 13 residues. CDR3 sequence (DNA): TGTGCCAGCAGCCGGGGGGCGGACTATGGCTACACCTTC. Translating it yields CASSRGADYGYTF.

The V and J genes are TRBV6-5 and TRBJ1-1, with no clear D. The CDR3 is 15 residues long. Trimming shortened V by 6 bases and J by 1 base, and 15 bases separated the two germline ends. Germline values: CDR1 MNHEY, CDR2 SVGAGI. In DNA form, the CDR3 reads TGTGCCAGCAGACCCCTGCTAAGAGGGAACACTGAAGCTTTCTTT. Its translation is CASRPLLRGNTEAFF.

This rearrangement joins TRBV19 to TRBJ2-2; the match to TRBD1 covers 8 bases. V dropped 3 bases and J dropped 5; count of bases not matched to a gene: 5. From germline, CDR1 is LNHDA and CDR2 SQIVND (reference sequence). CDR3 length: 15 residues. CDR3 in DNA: TGTGCCAGTAGTATGGACAGGGATTTAACCGGGGAGCTGTTTTTT. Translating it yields CASSMDRDLTGELFF.